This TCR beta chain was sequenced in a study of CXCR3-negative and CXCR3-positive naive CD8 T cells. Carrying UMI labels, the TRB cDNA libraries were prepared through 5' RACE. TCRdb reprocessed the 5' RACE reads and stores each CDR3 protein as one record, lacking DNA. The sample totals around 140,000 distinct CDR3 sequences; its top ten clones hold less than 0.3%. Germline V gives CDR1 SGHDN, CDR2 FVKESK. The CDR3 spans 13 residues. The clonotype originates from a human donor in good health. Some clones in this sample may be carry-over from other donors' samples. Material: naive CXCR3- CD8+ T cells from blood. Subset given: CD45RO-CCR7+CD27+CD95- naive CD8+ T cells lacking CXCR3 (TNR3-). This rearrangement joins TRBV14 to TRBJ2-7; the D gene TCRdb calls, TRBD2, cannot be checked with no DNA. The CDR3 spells CASSQVRAGEQYF.